This is a list of T cell receptor beta chains from one sample in a study of T-cell memory formation after mild COVID-19. One entry per CDR3 protein, called by TCRdb with MiXCR from the 5' RACE reads. The data show some 600,000 distinct CDR3 sequences, with 15% to 20% seen just once and roughly 8% held by the top ten. Sequencing used PBMCs or a T cell subset sorted from them (not recorded which). These receptors all stem from an adult woman who had mild COVID-19 (a few samples of this study predate the infection). Cell type and time point are not known. Each CDR3 is given with its conserved first and last residue. The size field is filled for only some rows; it gives once, few, many or a size class.

clone_size: few
j_call: TRBJ2-5
v_call: TRBV20-1
cdr3_aa: CSAPNQREWETQYF

clone_size: .
j_call: TRBJ2-5
v_call: TRBV7-7
cdr3_aa: CASSRRTRGGETQYF

clone_size: .
j_call: TRBJ1-3
v_call: TRBV6-1
cdr3_aa: CASRNSDRHSGNTIYF

clone_size: .
j_call: TRBJ2-7
v_call: TRBV6-1
cdr3_aa: CASSWTGVGEQYF

clone_size: .
j_call: TRBJ2-7
v_call: TRBV25-1
cdr3_aa: CASSESGSTLYEQYF

clone_size: few
j_call: TRBJ2-1
v_call: TRBV2
cdr3_aa: CASSEGTGAREQFF

clone_size: .
j_call: TRBJ1-1
v_call: TRBV6-2/TRBV6-3
cdr3_aa: CASSTIPGLGRTEAFF

clone_size: .
j_call: TRBJ2-2
v_call: TRBV5-1
cdr3_aa: CASSLGTSGYPTGELFF

clone_size: few
j_call: TRBJ2-5
v_call: TRBV4-2
cdr3_aa: CASSPGPGGTSETQYF

clone_size: .
j_call: TRBJ2-3
v_call: TRBV20-1
cdr3_aa: CSARGLLAGVYADTQYF

clone_size: .
j_call: TRBJ1-2
v_call: TRBV5-4
cdr3_aa: CASSLSQGKYGYTF

clone_size: few
j_call: TRBJ2-7
v_call: TRBV10-3
cdr3_aa: CAISDVSEQYF

clone_size: few
j_call: TRBJ1-2
v_call: TRBV6-5
cdr3_aa: CASKRDYGYTF

clone_size: .
j_call: TRBJ2-2
v_call: TRBV6-4
cdr3_aa: CASSDGTGQNTGELFF

clone_size: .
j_call: TRBJ2-5
v_call: TRBV4-1
cdr3_aa: CASSPHPSAGGRKKTQYF

clone_size: .
j_call: TRBJ2-7
v_call: TRBV24-1
cdr3_aa: CATSDFEQNHEQYF

clone_size: few
j_call: TRBJ2-2
v_call: TRBV11-2
cdr3_aa: CASSLGRYRTDDTGELFF

clone_size: .
j_call: TRBJ2-2
v_call: TRBV18
cdr3_aa: CASSPPDREPGELFF

clone_size: few
j_call: TRBJ2-4
v_call: TRBV7-2
cdr3_aa: CASSLTIAGAKNIQYF

clone_size: .
j_call: TRBJ2-7
v_call: TRBV5-1
cdr3_aa: CASTPGPSYEQYF

clone_size: .
j_call: TRBJ2-5
v_call: TRBV6-5
cdr3_aa: CASSYDSVLQETQYF

clone_size: .
j_call: TRBJ1-1
v_call: TRBV7-8
cdr3_aa: CASSSPEGTEAFF